The 23 T cell receptor beta chains given below trace back to one sample, sequenced in a study of T cell responses to AZD1222 COVID-19 vaccine. The method was immunoSEQ multiplex PCR; TCRdb's version includes in-frame clones alone and lacks a portion of them. The sample lists about 100,000 clones; just under 90% were seen once. Source: peripheral blood, taken on day 0 of AZD1222 vaccination. All receptors come from an adult in good health.

This sequence joins TRBV11-2 and TRBJ2-7, with D uncertain. Germline loops: CDR1 SGHAT, CDR2 FQNNGV. The CDR3 covers 15 residues. V was trimmed by 6 bases and J by 2 bases, leaving 17 bases between them. DNA for the CDR3: TGTGCCAGCAGTAAAGAACCCACCAAAGCCTACGAGCAGTACTTC. It yields the protein CASSKEPTKAYEQYF.

V gene TRBV7-6 combines with J gene TRBJ1-1; 7 positions agree with TRBD1. V was pared by 3 bases and J by 2 bases, with 6 bases of the junction left unmatched. This CDR3 comprises 15 residues. CDR1 SGHVS and CDR2 FNYEAQ come from the germline V gene. The CDR3 nucleotides are TGTGCCAGCAGCTTGAACCAGGGGGGAAACACTGAAGCTTTCTTT. Translation: CASSLNQGGNTEAFF.

V and J are TRBV18 and TRBJ1-5, with TRBD1 as a possible D gene (5 bases). Germline V gene data show CDR1 as KGHSH and CDR2 as LQKENI. There are 18 residues in the CDR3. Trimming took 6 bases from V and 2 from J, leaving 23 bases between them. The CDR3 region is CASSFAPGLSSGNQPQHF. Here the CDR3 DNA reads TGTGCCAGCTCTTTCGCCCCAGGGTTGTCGTCGGGCAATCAGCCCCAGCATTTT.

This clone was detected only once. The rearrangement joins TRBV28 to TRBJ1-1; D possibly corresponds to TRBD1 (5 bases). This CDR3 region has 14 residues. CDR1 and CDR2 (germline): MDHEN, SYDVKM. Trimming removed 6 bases at V and 2 bases at J, with 13 bases between. The CDR3 loop reads CASRGESPNTEAFF. The DNA for the CDR3 is TGTGCCAGCAGGGGGGAGTCGCCAAACACTGAAGCTTTCTTT.

The chain links TRBV19 to TRBJ1-2; no firm D call. The CDR3 loop spans 17 amino acids. Germline CDR1 LNHDA, CDR2 SQIVND (reference sequence). The ends were cut back, 3 bases at V and 1 base at J, with 18 bases in the middle. CDR3 amino acids: CASSIATAQSDNYGYTF. The CDR3, as DNA: TGTGCCAGTAGTATCGCGACGGCTCAAAGTGATAACTATGGCTACACCTTC.

CDR3 loop: CASSYRGTGYGYTF. For the CDR3, the DNA is TGTGCCAGCAGTTACCGCGGGACAGGGTATGGCTACACCTTC. The V gene is TRBV6-2 or TRBV6-3, the J gene TRBJ1-2; TRBD1 agrees at 9 bases. CDR3 size: 14 residues. V trimming: 2 bases; J trimming: 5 bases; junction bases outside the gene matches: 3. In germline, CDR1 is MNHEY, CDR2 SVGEGT.

The chain carries TRBV28 and TRBJ1-5; TRBD1 agrees at 9 bases. There are 14 residues in the CDR3. The trim removed 3 bases at V and 5 bases at J, leaving 2 bases unmatched. CDR1 MDHEN and CDR2 SYDVKM come from the germline V gene. The CDR3 spells CASSFGDRDQPQHF. The CDR3 DNA sequence: TGTGCCAGCAGTTTTGGGGACAGGGATCAGCCCCAGCATTTT.

V and J are TRBV18 and TRBJ2-3; tentatively, D is TRBD2 (7 bases). The germline V gene has CDR1 KGHSH and CDR2 LQKENI. The CDR3 totals 16 residues. The germline V and J ends were trimmed by 3 bases and 1 base, with 14 bases remaining between them. CDR3 sequence (DNA): TGTGCCAGCTCACCCCGGGGGGCTAGCGGCACAGATACGCAGTATTTT. This sequence encodes CASSPRGASGTDTQYF.

The J gene is TRBJ1-5, the V gene TRBV24-1, with D tentatively TRBD1 (5 bases). The germline CDR1 and CDR2 sequences are KGHDR and SFDVKD. V dropped 4 bases and J dropped 0 bases, with 9 bases sitting between them. The CDR3 extends over 15 amino acids. CDR3 sequence reads: CATSEGTDSNQPQHF. The CDR3 coding sequence is TGTGCCACCAGTGAGGGGACGGATAGCAATCAGCCCCAGCATTTT.

This clone was counted once. The CDR3 spells CATSDSQGATEAFF. For the CDR3, the DNA is TGTGCCACCAGTGATTCCCAGGGGGCTACTGAAGCTTTCTTT. The chain couples TRBV24-1 to TRBJ1-1; 8 bases agree with TRBD1. The CDR3 has 14 residues. The J segment lost 5 bases and the V segment lost 2 bases, leaving 3 bases of the junction unmatched. The V gene's germline CDR1 is KGHDR and CDR2 SFDVKD.

This clone occurred a few times. The chain is built from TRBV18 and TRBJ1-2, with 7 bases fitting TRBD1. This CDR3 spans 16 amino acids. Germline CDR1 and CDR2: KGHSH and LQKENI. The V segment lost 2 bases and the J segment 8 bases; nucleotides outside the gene matches: 14. CDR3 region: CASSPTSQGSHPGYTF. Written as DNA, the CDR3 is TGTGCCAGCTCACCAACTTCACAGGGGAGTCATCCCGGCTACACCTTC.

This chain joins TRBV19 and TRBJ2-7; 8 nucleotides align to TRBD1. With 6 bases clipped from V and 3 bases from J, the junction kept 4 bases outside the gene matches. CDR1 is LNHDA and CDR2 is SQIVND in the germline V gene (reference sequence). This CDR3 spans 13 amino acids. CDR3 bases: TGTGCCAGTAGCTCAGGGGGCTACTACGAGCAGTACTTC. This sequence encodes CASSSGGYYEQYF.

This chain links TRBV6-6 with TRBJ1-3; D is unclear. V was shortened by 6 bases and J by 0 bases, with 15 bases between the two germline ends. Germline lookup yields CDR1 MNHNY and CDR2 SVGAGI (reference sequence). The CDR3 runs to 16 residues. CDR3: CASSPYLGSSGNTIYF. The CDR3, as DNA: TGTGCCAGCAGCCCTTACTTAGGGAGCTCTGGAAACACCATATATTTT.

V gene TRBV5-1 combines with J gene TRBJ2-5, with 8 bases matching TRBD1. Germline V lookup: CDR1 SGHRS, CDR2 YFSETQ. J was trimmed by 5 bases and V by 0 bases; bases with no gene match: 6. This CDR3 is 15 amino acids long. This CDR3 reads CASSLGQGPRETQYF. For the CDR3, the DNA is TGCGCCAGCAGCTTGGGACAGGGGCCAAGGGAGACCCAGTACTTC.

The rearrangement uses TRBV4-1 and TRBJ1-3; D gene ambiguous. Trimming took off 1 base at V and 0 bases at J, with 13 bases between the two ends. Germline loops: CDR1 MGHRA, CDR2 YSYEKL. This CDR3 spans 17 amino acids. The CDR3 sequence is CASSQGGSTLSGNTIYF. CDR3 nucleotides: TGCGCCAGCAGCCAAGGAGGGAGCACACTCTCTGGAAACACCATATATTTT.

The CDR3 sequence is CASTLWTELRGEQYF. Here the CDR3 DNA reads TGTGCCAGCACTCTTTGGACGGAGCTACGAGGGGAGCAGTACTTC. The chain links TRBV6-5 to TRBJ2-7, with a weak D call TRBD2 (5 bases). CDR1 and CDR2 (germline): MNHEY, SVGAGI. The CDR3 runs 15 residues. Trimming pared 7 bases from V and 7 bases from J, leaving 23 bases between.

The chain couples TRBV7-2 to TRBJ1-6; no clear D. The CDR3 is 14 residues long. The germline CDR1 and CDR2 sequences are SGHTA and FQGNSA. V lost 5 bases and J lost 9, with 14 bases in between. The CDR3 sequence is CASSPRARVSPLHF. CDR3 DNA: TGTGCCAGCAGCCCTAGGGCCCGGGTTTCACCCCTCCACTTT.

This clone was counted once. The chain has TRBV19 and TRBJ1-1; D might be TRBD1 (6 bases). Germline CDR1 and CDR2: LNHDA and SQIVND (reference sequence). The germline V and J ends were trimmed by 7 bases and 4 bases, with 13 bases remaining between them. CDR3 size: 13 residues. The CDR3 loop reads CASKTGLGTEAFF. CDR3 nucleotide sequence: TGTGCCAGTAAAACAGGGCTTGGCACTGAAGCTTTCTTT.

The rearrangement uses TRBV23-1 and TRBJ1-2, with D perhaps matching TRBD1 (6 bases). TRBV23-1 is recorded as an ORF, its role being uncertain. The CDR3 runs 14 residues. V was clipped by 3 bases and J by 4 bases, with 12 bases between them. CDR3 region: CASSHTGTPYGYTF. The DNA for the CDR3 is TGCGCCAGCAGTCACACCGGGACACCCTATGGCTACACCTTC.

This clone appeared a single time. V gene TRBV6-2 or TRBV6-3 combines with J gene TRBJ2-2; D call uncertain. Germline-derived CDR1 and CDR2 are MNHEY and SVGEGT. The V end was cut by 0 bases, the J end by 4 bases, with 9 bases between. CDR3 size: 15 residues. The DNA for the CDR3 is TGTGCCAGCAGTTACTCGTCTATCGGCACCGGGGAGCTGTTTTTT. The encoded protein is CASSYSSIGTGELFF.

The chain has TRBV7-9 and TRBJ1-4, with a weak D call TRBD1 (5 bases). Germline lookup yields CDR1 SEHNR and CDR2 FQNEAQ (reference sequence). CDR3 length: 13 residues. V was trimmed by 5 bases and J by 8 bases, leaving 12 bases between them. The CDR3 DNA reads TGTGCCAGCAGCCAGAGGGACGCGGAAAAACTGTTTTTT. Translating it yields CASSQRDAEKLFF.

V is TRBV15 and J is TRBJ1-6, with D maybe TRBD1 (6 bases). Per germline, CDR1 LNHNV and CDR2 YYDKDF (reference sequence). This CDR3 contains 17 residues. V lost 0 bases and J 9 bases, leaving 18 bases between the germline ends. The CDR3 loop reads CATSRDFTQRGGSPLHF. CDR3 in DNA: TGTGCCACCAGCAGAGATTTTACGCAACGAGGGGGTTCACCCCTCCACTTT.

The rearrangement links TRBV21-1 to TRBJ1-3; TRBD1, the table's D call, was not compared with the DNA. TRBV21-1 represents a pseudogene. The CDR3 length is 15 residues. The CDR3: CASSKGQGNGNTIYF. CDR3 bases: TGTGCCAGCAGCAAGGGACAGGGCAATGGAAACACCATATATTTT.